The following is a T cell receptor beta chain sequence with its context. Antigen unknown. Mismatch with germline at one junction end may stem from a read error. The sample comes from a study of response to subunit inactivated influenza vaccine. General study results and limits: T cells newly recruited by each seasonal influenza vaccination are few, the authors suggested.

TCRdb re-called the RT-PCR reads through MiXCR, storing one row per CDR3 protein. Of hundreds of thousands of distinct CDR3 sequences in the sample, roughly 10% were seen once. This CDR3 comprises 12 residues. Per the germline V gene, CDR1 is MNHNY and CDR2 is SVGAGI (reference sequence). The receptor's source is a man aged 45 to 65 who received an inactivated influenza vaccine. The source material was PBMCs from blood, sampled on the day of vaccination. The chain couples TRBV6-6 to TRBJ1-5, with no clear D. The CDR3 region has the DNA TGTGCCAGCAACAACAGAGATCAGCCCCATCATTTT. Translated: CASNNRDQPHHF.